What follows are 3 T cell receptor beta chains derived from one specimen sequenced in a study of cytomegalovirus exposure and HLA in healthy donors. Generated by immunoSEQ multiplex PCR, the TCRdb table keeps only in-frame clones and is missing some. The repertoire holds over 60,000 clones, with 96% as singletons. The sequencing input was PBMCs. The receptors stem from a woman aged 18-35 years in good health and CMV-seropositive.

The chain carries TRBV18 and TRBJ2-7; 12 bases agree with TRBD2. Per germline, CDR1 KGHSH and CDR2 LQKENI. The CDR3 loop spans 17 amino acids. Germline trimming cut 2 bases from V and 3 bases from J; bases unmatched to any gene: 8. The DNA for the CDR3 is TGTGCCAGCTCACCAGCACCCGCTAGCGGGAGGGTCTACGAGCAGTACTTC. As protein: CASSPAPASGRVYEQYF.

This chain uses TRBV5-1 with TRBJ1-2; D may be TRBD1 (5 bases). V was clipped by 1 base and J by 8 bases, with 18 bases between them. In germline, CDR1 is SGHRS, CDR2 YFSETQ. This CDR3 region has 15 residues. CDR3 DNA sequence: TGCGCCAGCAGCTTGCGGGGGGGGGTCCAAGGAGGCTACACCTTC. It encodes CASSLRGGVQGGYTF.

J is TRBJ1-4 and V is TRBV7-9; TRBD1 aligns across 7 bases. The J segment lost 6 bases and the V segment lost 2 bases, leaving 3 bases of the junction unmatched. Germline CDR1 SEHNR, CDR2 FQNEAQ (reference sequence). The CDR3 runs to 14 residues. Here the CDR3 reads CASSLSGGDEKLFF. DNA for the CDR3: TGTGCCAGCAGCTTATCAGGGGGAGATGAAAAACTGTTTTTT.